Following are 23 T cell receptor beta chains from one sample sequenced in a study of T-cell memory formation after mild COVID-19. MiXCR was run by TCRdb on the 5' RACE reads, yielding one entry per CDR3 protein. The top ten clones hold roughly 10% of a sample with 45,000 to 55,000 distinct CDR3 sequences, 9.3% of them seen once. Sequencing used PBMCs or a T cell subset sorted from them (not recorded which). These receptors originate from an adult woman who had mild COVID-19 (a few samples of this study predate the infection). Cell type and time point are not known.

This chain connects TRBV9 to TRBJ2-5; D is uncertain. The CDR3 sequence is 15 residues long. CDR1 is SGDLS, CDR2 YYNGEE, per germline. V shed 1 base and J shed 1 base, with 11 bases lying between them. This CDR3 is CASSVSPGPQETQYF. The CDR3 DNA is TGTGCCAGCAGCGTAAGCCCGGGCCCCCAAGAGACCCAGTACTTC. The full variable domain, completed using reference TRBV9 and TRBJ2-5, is DSGVTQTPKHLITATGQRVTLRCSPRSGDLSVYWYQQSLDQGLQFLIQYYNGEERAKGNILERFSAQQFPDLHSELNLSSLELGDSALYFCASSVSPGPQETQYFGPGTRLLVL.

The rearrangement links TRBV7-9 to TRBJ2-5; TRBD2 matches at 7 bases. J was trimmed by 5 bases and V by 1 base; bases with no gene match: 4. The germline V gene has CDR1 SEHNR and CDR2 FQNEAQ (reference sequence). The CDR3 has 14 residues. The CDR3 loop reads CASSLGTGGETQYF. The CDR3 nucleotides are TGTGCCAGCAGCTTAGGCACGGGAGGTGAGACCCAGTACTTC. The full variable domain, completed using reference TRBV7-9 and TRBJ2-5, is DTGVSQNPRHKITKRGQNVTFRCDPISEHNRLYWYRQTLGQGPEFLTYFQNEAQLEKSRLLSDRFSAERPKGSFSTLEIQRTEQGDSAMYLCASSLGTGGETQYFGPGTRLLVL.

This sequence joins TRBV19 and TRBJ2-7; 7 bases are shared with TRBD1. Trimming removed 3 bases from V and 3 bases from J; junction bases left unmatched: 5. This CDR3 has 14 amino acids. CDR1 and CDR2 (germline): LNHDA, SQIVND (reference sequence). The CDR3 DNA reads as TGTGCCAGTAGTATCCGGGACAGCCTCTACGAGCAGTACTTC. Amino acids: CASSIRDSLYEQYF.

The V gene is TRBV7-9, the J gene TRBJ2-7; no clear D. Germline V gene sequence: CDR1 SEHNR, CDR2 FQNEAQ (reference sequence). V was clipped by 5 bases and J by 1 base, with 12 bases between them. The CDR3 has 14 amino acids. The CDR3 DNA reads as TGTGCCAGCAGCCCGGGCTGGCGATCCTACGAGCAGTACTTC. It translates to CASSPGWRSYEQYF.

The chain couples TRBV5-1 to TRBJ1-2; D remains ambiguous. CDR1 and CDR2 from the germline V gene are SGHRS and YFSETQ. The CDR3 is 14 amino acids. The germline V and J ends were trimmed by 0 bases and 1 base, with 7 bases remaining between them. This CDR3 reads CASSLGRLNYGYTF. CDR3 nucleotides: TGCGCCAGCAGCTTGGGACGACTTAACTATGGCTACACCTTC.

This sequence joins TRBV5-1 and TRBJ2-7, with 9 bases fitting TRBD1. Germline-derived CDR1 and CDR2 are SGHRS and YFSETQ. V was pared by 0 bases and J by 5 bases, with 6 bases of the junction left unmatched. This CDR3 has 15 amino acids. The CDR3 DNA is TGCGCCAGCAGCTTGGAGCGACAGGGGGTGCACGAGCAGTACTTC. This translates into CASSLERQGVHEQYF.

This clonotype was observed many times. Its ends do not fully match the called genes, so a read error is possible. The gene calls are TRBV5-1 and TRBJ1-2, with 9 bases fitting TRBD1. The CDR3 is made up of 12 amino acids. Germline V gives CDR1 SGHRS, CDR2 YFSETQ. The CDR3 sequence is CASSDGTGSRAF. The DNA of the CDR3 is TGCGCCAGCAGCGATGGGACAGGGTCCCGTGCCTTC.

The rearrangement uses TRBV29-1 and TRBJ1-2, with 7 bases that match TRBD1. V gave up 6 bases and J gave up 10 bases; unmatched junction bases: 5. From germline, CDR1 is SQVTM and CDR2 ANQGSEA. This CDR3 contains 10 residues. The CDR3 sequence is CSVGDRAYTF. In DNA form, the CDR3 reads TGCAGCGTGGGGGACAGAGCCTACACCTTC.

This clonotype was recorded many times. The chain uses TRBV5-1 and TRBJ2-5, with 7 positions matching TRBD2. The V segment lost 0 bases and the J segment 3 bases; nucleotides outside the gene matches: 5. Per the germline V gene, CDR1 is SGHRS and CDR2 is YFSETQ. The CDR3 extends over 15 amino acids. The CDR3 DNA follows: TGCGCCAGCAGCTTGGGAGCTAGCGGAAAAGAGACCCAGTACTTC. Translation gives CASSLGASGKETQYF.

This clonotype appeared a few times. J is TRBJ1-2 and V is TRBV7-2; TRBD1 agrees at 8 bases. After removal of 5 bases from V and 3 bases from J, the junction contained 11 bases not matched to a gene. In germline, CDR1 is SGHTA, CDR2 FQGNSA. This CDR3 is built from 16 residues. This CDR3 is CASSLATGQGDYGYTF. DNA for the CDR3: TGTGCCAGCAGCCTTGCGACCGGACAGGGAGACTATGGCTACACCTTC.

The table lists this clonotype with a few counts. The DNA for the CDR3 is TGTGCCAGTAGTATCAGGGAAGCCTCACCCCTCCACTTT. Its translation: CASSIREASPLHF. This chain connects TRBV19 to TRBJ1-6; D possibly corresponds to TRBD1 (5 bases). Per germline, CDR1 LNHDA and CDR2 SQIVND (reference sequence). The CDR3 covers 13 residues. V lost 3 bases to trimming and J lost 10 bases, with 10 bases between them.

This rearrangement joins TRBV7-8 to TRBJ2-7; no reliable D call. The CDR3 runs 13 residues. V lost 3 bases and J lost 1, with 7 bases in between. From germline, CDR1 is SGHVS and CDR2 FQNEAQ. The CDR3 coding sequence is TGTGCCAGCAGCTTGGCCTCTTCCTACGAGCAGTACTTC. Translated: CASSLASSYEQYF.

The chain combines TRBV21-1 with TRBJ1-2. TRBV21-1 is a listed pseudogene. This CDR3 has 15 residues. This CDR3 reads CASSKEWEGVDGYTF. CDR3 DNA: TGTGCCAGCAGCAAAGAGTGGGAGGGGGTAGATGGCTACACCTTC.

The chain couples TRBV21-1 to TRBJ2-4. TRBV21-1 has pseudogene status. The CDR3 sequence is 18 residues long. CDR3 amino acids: CASSKRTSGLLAKNIQYF. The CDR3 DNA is TGTGCCAGCAGCAAAAGGACCTCAGGTTTATTAGCCAAAAACATTCAGTACTTC.

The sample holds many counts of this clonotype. CDR3 protein: CASSPGTSGGASYEQYF. CDR3 coding DNA: TGTGCCAGCAGCCCTGGGACTAGCGGGGGGGCTTCCTACGAGCAGTACTTC. The chain carries TRBV7-8 and TRBJ2-7; 16 positions agree with TRBD2. Germline-derived CDR1 and CDR2 are SGHVS and FQNEAQ. With 5 bases clipped from V and 1 base from J, the junction kept 5 bases outside the gene matches. The CDR3 contains 17 residues.

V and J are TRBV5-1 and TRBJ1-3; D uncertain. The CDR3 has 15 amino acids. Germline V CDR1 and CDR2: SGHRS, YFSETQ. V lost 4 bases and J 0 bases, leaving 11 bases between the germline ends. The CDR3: CASSLWGDSGNTIYF. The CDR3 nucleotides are TGCGCCAGCAGCCTGTGGGGTGACTCTGGAAACACCATATATTTT.

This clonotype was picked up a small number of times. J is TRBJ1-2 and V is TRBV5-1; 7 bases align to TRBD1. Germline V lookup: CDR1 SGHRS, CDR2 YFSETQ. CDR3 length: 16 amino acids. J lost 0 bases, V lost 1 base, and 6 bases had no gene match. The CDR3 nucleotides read TGCGCCAGCAGCTTGTCGACAGGGAACCCTAACTATGGCTACACCTTC. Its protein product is CASSLSTGNPNYGYTF.

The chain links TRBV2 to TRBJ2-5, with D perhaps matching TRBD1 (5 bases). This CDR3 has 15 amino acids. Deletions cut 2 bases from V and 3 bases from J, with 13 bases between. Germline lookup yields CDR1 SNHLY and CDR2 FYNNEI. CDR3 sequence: CASSEISWGKETQYF. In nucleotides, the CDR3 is TGTGCCAGCAGTGAAATAAGCTGGGGCAAAGAGACCCAGTACTTC.

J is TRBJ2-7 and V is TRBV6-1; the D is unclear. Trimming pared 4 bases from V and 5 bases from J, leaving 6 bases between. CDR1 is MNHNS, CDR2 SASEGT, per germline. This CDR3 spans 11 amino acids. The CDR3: CASSVLDEQYF. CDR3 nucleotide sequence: TGTGCCAGCAGTGTCCTTGACGAGCAGTACTTC.

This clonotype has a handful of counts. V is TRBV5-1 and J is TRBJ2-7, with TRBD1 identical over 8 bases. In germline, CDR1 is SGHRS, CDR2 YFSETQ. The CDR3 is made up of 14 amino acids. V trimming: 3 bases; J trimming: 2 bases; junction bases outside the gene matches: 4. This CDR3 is CASSSGTGAYEQYF. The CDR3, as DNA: TGCGCCAGCAGCTCCGGGACAGGTGCCTACGAGCAGTACTTC.

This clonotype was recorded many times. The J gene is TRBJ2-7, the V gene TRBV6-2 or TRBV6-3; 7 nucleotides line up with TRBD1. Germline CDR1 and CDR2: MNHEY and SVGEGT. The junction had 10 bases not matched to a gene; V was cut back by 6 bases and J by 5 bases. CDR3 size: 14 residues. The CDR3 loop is CASSRTGVRNEQYF. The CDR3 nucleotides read TGTGCCAGCAGCCGAACAGGGGTAAGGAACGAGCAGTACTTC.

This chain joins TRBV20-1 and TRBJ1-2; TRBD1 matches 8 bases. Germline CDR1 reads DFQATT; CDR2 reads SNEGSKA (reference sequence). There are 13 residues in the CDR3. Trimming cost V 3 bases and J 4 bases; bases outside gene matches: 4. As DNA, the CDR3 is TGCAGTGCTAGCCGGACAGGGCTCTATGGCTACACCTTC. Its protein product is CSASRTGLYGYTF.

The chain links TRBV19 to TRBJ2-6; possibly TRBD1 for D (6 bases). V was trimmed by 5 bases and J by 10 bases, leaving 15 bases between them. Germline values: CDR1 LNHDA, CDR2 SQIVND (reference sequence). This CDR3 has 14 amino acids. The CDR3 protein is CASSSLGQSNVLTF. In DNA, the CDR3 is TGTGCCAGTAGTTCATTGGGACAAAGTAACGTCCTGACTTTC.